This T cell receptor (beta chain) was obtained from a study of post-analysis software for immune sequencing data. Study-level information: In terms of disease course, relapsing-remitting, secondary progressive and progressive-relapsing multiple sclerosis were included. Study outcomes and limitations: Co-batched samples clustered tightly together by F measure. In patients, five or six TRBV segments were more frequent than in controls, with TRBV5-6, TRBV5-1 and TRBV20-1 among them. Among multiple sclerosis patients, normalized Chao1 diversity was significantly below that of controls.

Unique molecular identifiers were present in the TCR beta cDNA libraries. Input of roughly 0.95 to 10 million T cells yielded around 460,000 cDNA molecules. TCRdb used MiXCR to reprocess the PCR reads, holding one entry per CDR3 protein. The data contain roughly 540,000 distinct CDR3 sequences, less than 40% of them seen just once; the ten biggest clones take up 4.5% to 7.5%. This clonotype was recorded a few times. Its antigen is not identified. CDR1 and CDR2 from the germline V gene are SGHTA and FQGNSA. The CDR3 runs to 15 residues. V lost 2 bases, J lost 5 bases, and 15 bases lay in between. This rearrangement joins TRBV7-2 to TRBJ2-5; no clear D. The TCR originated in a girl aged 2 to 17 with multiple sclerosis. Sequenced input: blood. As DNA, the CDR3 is TGTGCCAGCAGCTTAAACACTGGCGCATGGGAGACCCAGTACTTC. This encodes CASSLNTGAWETQYF.